This section outlines one T cell receptor beta chain sequence together with its context. Its antigen is still unknown. A far more abundant clone sits one base away, making this likely a read error. The data stem from a study of T cell responses to AZD1222 COVID-19 vaccine (dated by TCRdb to the early 2020s). About the study as a whole: AZD1222 recipients with second doses at about 4 weeks or about 12 weeks were pooled, because spike-specific TCR depth and breadth did not differ between schedules. TCR sequencing was performed for 230 to 250 trial participants, of whom about 200 were given two doses of AZD1222 and approximately 25 were given two doses of MenACWY control vaccine. Trial participants were enrolled into age subgroups of 18-55, 56-69 and 70-plus years, which contained 148, 28 and 57 TCR-sequenced participants, respectively.

Paper-wide results and their limitations: Conclusions about previously exposed vaccinees are limited, since just five or six AZD1222 recipients were seropositive for SARS-CoV-2 at baseline. Most participants were white British and females outnumbered males, and the authors suggested that clonal diversity may have been underestimated. Reportedly, close to half of the unique spike-specific TCRs recognized epitopes lying outside the regions that are mutated in the B.1.351 and B.1.1.7 variants. After two AZD1222 doses, both the breadth and the depth of spike-specific TCRs were significantly higher than at day 0 and than in MenACWY recipients. No day 14 peak-response samples were available, so repertoires were characterized only after the peak T cell response. The vaccine-associated CD4 TCRs covered the entire spike protein, and the dominant responses fell in regions 160-218 and 743-854. The 56-69-year group was small, and its depth increase did not reach significance, likely because of low power.

Its CDR3 holds 11 amino acids, cysteine through phenylalanine. Only the CDR3 part of the read is kept: 33 bases, read in frame from the first base. CDR1 is given as SGDLS and CDR2 as YYNGEE, both from the germline V gene. Trimming takes 4 bases from V and 5 bases from J, and the germline ends sit 6 bases apart. The label giving this sample's time point can be read as: baseline before first vaccination. Vaccinee samples were obtained from the UK trials COV001 and COV002, which included a single-blind randomized controlled phase 2/3 trial of AZD1222 (ChAdOx1 nCoV-19) in healthy adults. For TCRbeta chain sequencing, PBMC samples from trial participants were taken at day 0 and at day 28 after the second dose. The CDR3 regions of human TCRbeta chains were subjected to immunosequencing. For the original study's pipeline: TCRs in the repertoires were compared against a reference library of SARS-CoV-2-specific TCRs that had been generated with the MIRA antigen-specificity platform. Breadth was defined as the fraction of unique TCRs that were SARS-CoV-2-associated. Depth was defined as the fraction of total T cells that were SARS-CoV-2-associated. Using the MIRA data, each spike-specific TCR was mapped to the spike region that the TCR reacts to and placed in a CD4 or CD8 class. Log10-transformed breadth and depth values were compared by one-way ANOVA with Sidak's multiple comparisons tests. TCRdb's version of the immuneACCESS table is confined to in-frame rearrangements and falls short of the full clone set. An unresolved V gene accounts for under half of the shortfall where checked; the remainder is of unknown origin. V and J calls and clone size are as listed in that table; D and trimming were resolved from the DNA. The sample has 150,000 or so clones on record, 90% of them singletons. 6.9% of the sample goes to the ten largest clones.

The sample here was peripheral blood, taken on day 0 of AZD1222 vaccination. This TCR was recovered from an adult in good health. The sequence is built from TRBV9 and TRBJ2-5; there is no confident call for the D gene. The DNA reads as follows: TGTGCCAGCAGCATAGGGGAGACCCAGTACTTC. It translates as CASSIGETQYF.